The sequence of this T cell receptor beta chain was determined in a study of T cells in Graves' hyperthyroidism and ophthalmopathy. This clonotype was observed at least ten times. The ends lost 6 bases at V and 7 bases at J; junction bases unmatched: 14. This CDR3 comprises 16 residues. RNA transcripts were the template for amplifying TCR beta CDR3 regions. TCR CDR3 regions were first amplified by RT-PCR with HTBI primers. TCRdb redid the calling of the multiplex PCR reads with MiXCR, one entry per CDR3 protein. The sample lists a few hundred thousand distinct CDR3 sequences, 20% to 25% seen once, with 73% in the top ten.

The chain couples TRBV12-3 or TRBV12-4 to TRBJ2-1; 8 nucleotides agree with TRBD2. Sequencing used blood. The clonotype comes from a man between 50 and 59 years old with Graves' hyperthyroidism. This CDR3 reads CASSTRGLEGGNEQFF. In DNA, the CDR3 is TGTGCCAGCAGCACTCGGGGACTAGAGGGGGGGAATGAGCAGTTCTTC.